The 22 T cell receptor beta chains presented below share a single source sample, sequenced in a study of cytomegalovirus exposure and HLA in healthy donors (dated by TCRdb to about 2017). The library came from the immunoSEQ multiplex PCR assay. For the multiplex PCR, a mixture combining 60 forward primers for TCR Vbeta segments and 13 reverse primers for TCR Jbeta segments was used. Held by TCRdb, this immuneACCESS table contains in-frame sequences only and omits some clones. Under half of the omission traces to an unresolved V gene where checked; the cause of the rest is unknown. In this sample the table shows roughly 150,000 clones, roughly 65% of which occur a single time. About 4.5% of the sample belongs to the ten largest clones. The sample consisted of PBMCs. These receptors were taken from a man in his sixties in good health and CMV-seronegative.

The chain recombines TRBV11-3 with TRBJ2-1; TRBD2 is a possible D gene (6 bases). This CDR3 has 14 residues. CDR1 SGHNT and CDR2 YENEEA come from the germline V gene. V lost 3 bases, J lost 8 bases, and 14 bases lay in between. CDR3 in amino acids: CASSLGGRRDEQFF. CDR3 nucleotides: TGTGCCAGCAGCTTGGGCGGGCGGAGGGATGAGCAGTTCTTC.

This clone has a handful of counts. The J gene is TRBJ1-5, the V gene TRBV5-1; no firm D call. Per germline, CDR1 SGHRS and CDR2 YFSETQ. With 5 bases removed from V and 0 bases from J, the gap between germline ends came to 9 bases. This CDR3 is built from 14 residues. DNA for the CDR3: TGCGCCAGCAGGGCGGACTTTAGCAATCAGCCCCAGCATTTT. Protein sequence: CASRADFSNQPQHF.

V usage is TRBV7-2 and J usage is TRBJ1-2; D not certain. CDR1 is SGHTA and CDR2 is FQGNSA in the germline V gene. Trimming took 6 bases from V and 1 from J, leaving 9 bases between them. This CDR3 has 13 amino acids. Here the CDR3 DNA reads TGTGCCAGCAGTCCCTTAGATAACTATGGCTACACCTTC. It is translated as CASSPLDNYGYTF. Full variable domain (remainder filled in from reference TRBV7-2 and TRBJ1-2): GAGVSQSPSNKVTEKGKDVELRCDPISGHTALYWYRQSLGQGLEFLIYFQGNSAPDKSGLPSDRFSAERTGGSVSTLTIQRTQQEDSAVYLCASSPLDNYGYTFGSGTRLTVV.

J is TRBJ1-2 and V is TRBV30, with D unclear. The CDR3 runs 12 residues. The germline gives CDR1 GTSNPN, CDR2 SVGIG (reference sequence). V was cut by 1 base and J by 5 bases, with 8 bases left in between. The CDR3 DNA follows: TGTGCCTGGAGTGCGTCAGTGTATGGCTACACCTTC. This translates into CAWSASVYGYTF.

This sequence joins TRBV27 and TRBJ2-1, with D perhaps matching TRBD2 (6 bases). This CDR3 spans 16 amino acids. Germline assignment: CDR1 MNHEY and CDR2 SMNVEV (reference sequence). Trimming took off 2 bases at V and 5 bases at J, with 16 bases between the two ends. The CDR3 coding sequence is TGTGCCAGCAGTTTAGGGGGGACTTCTCCTCACAATGAGCAGTTCTTC. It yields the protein CASSLGGTSPHNEQFF.

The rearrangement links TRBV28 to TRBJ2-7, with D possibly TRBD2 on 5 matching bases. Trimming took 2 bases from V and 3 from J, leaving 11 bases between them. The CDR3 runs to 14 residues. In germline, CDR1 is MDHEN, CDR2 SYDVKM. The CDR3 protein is CASSLRLSGYEQYF. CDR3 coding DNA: TGTGCCAGCAGTTTAAGACTATCAGGCTACGAGCAGTACTTC. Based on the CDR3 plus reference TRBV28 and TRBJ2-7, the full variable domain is DVKVTQSSRYLVKRTGEKVFLECVQDMDHENMFWYRQDPGLGLRLIYFSYDVKMKEKGDIPEGYSVSREKKERFSLILESASTNQTSMYLCASSLRLSGYEQYFGPGTRLTVT.

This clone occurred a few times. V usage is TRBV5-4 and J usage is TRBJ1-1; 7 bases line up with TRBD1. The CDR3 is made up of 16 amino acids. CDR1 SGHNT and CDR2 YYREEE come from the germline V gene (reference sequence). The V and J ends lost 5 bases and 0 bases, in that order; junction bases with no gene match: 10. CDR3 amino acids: CASSRGTEFMNTEAFF. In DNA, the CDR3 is TGTGCCAGCAGTAGGGGGACAGAATTTATGAACACTGAAGCTTTCTTT.

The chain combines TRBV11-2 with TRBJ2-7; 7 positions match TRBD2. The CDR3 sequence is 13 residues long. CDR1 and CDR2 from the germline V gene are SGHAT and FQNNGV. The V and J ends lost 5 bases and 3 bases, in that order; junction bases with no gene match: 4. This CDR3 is CASSTSSGYEQYF. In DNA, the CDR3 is TGTGCCAGCAGCACATCTAGCGGCTACGAGCAGTACTTC.

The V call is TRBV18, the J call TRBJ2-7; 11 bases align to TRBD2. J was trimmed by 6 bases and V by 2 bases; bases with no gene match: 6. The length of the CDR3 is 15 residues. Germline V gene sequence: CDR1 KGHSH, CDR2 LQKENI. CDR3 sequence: CASSPVTSGSGEQYF. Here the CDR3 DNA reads TGTGCCAGCTCACCAGTAACTAGCGGGAGTGGCGAGCAGTACTTC.

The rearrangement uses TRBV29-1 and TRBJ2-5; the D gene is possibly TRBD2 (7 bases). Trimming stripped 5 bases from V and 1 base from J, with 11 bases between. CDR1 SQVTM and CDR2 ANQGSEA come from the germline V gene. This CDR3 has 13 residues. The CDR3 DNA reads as TGCAGCGTTATAAGGGGGGGCCAAGAGACCCAGTACTTC. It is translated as CSVIRGGQETQYF.

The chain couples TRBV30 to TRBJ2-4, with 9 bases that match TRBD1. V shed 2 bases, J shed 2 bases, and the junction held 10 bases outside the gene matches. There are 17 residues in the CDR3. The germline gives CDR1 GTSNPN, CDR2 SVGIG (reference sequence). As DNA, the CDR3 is TGTGCCTGGAGTCTCGGACAGGGGTTCGGAACCAAAAACATTCAGTACTTC. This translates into CAWSLGQGFGTKNIQYF.

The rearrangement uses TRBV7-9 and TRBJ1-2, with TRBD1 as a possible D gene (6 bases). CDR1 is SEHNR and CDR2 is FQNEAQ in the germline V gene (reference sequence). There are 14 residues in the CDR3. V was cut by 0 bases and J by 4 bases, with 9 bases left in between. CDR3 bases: TGTGCCAGCAGCTTAGCGGACAGCCCCTATGGCTACACCTTC. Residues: CASSLADSPYGYTF.

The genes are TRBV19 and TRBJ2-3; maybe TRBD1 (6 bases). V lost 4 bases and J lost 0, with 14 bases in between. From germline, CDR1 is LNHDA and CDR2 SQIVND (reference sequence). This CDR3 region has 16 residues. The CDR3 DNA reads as TGTGCCAGTAGTACCTCCGGGACACTTAGCACAGATACGCAGTATTTT. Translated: CASSTSGTLSTDTQYF.

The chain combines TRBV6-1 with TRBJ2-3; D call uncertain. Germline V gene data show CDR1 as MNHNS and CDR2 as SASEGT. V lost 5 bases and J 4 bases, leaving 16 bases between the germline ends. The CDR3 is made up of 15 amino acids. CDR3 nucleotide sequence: TGTGCCAGCAGTCCTTTGGTCGTGTCGGCAGATACGCAGTATTTT. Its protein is CASSPLVVSADTQYF.

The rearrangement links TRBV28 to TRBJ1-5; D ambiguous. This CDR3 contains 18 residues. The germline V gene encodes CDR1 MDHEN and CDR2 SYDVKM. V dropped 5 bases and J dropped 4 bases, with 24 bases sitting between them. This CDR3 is CASSPFSGERGENQPQHF. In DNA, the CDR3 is TGTGCCAGCAGTCCCTTCTCTGGAGAAAGAGGAGAAAATCAGCCCCAGCATTTT.

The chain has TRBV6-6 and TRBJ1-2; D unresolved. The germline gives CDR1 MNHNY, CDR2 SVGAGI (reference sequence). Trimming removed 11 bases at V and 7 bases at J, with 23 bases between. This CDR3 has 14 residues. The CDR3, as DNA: TGTGCCTCACTGACGGCCGGGGAATACGGTGGCTACACCTTC. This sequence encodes CASLTAGEYGGYTF.

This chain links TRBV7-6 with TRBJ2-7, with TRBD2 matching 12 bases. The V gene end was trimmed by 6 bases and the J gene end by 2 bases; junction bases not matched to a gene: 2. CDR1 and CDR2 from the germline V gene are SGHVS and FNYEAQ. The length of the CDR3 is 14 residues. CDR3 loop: CASSLAGGAYEQYF. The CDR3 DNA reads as TGTGCCAGCAGTCTAGCGGGAGGGGCCTACGAGCAGTACTTC. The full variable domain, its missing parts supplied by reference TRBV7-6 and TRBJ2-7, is GAGVSQSPRYKVTKRGQDVALRCDPISGHVSLYWYRQALGQGPEFLTYFNYEAQQDKSGLPNDRFSAERPEGSISTLTIQRTEQRDSAMYRCASSLAGGAYEQYFGPGTRLTVT.

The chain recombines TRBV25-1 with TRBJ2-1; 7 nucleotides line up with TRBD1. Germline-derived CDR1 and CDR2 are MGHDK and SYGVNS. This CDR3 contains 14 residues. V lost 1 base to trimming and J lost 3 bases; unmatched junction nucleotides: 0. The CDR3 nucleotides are TGTGCCAGCAGTGAATGGACAGGCTACAATGAGCAGTTCTTC. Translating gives CASSEWTGYNEQFF. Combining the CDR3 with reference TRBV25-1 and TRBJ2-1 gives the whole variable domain EADIYQTPRYLVIGTGKKITLECSQTMGHDKMYWYQQDPGMELHLIHYSYGVNSTEKGDLSSESTVSRIRTEHFPLTLESARPSHTSQYLCASSEWTGYNEQFFGPGTRLTVL.

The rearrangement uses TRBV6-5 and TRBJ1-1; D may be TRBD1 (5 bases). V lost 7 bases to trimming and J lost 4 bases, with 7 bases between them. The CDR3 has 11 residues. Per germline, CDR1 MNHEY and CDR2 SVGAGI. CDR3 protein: CASTGITEAFF. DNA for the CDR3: TGTGCCAGCACAGGGATCACTGAAGCTTTCTTT.

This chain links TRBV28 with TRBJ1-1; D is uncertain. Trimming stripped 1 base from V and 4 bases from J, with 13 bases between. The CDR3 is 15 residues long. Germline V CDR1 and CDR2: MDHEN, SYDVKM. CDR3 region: CASSLSEGEVTEAFF. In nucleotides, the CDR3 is TGTGCCAGCAGTTTATCGGAGGGAGAGGTCACTGAAGCTTTCTTT.

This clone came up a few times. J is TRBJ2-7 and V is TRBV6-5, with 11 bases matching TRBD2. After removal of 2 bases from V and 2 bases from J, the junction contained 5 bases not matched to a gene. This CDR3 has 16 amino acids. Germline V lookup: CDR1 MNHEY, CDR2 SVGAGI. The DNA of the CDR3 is TGTGCCAGCAGTTACATTACTAGCGGGAGCCCCTACGAGCAGTACTTC. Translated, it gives CASSYITSGSPYEQYF.

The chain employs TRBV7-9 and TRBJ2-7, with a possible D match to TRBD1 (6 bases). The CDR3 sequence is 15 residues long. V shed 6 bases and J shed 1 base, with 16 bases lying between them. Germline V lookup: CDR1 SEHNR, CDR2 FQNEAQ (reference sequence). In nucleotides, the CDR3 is TGTGCCAGCAGTTCCACAGGGTTTGGGTCCTACGAGCAGTACTTC. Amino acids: CASSSTGFGSYEQYF.